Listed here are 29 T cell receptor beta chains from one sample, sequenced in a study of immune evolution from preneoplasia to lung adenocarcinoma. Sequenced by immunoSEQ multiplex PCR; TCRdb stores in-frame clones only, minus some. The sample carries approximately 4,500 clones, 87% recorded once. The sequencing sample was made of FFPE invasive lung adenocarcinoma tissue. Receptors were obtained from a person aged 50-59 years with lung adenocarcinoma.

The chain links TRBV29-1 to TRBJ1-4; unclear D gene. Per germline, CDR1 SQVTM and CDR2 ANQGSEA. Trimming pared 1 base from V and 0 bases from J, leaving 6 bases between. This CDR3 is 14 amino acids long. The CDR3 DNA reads TGCAGCGTTGAAGGAGGAGCAACTAATGAAAAACTGTTTTTT. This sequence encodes CSVEGGATNEKLFF.

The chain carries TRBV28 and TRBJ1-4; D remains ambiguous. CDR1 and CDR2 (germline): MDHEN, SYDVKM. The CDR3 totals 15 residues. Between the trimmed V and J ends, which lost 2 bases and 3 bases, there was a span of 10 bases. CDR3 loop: CASSLGWPSNEKLFF. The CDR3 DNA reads TGTGCCAGCAGTTTAGGTTGGCCATCTAATGAAAAACTGTTTTTT.

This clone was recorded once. CDR3 sequence reads: CASSTRDRVNNEQFF. Written as DNA, the CDR3 is TGTGCCAGCAGCACCCGGGACAGGGTCAATAATGAGCAGTTCTTC. This chain uses TRBV7-9 with TRBJ2-1, with 9 nucleotides matching TRBD1. This CDR3 contains 15 residues. Germline CDR1 reads SEHNR; CDR2 reads FQNEAQ (reference sequence). J lost 7 bases, V lost 5 bases, and 9 bases had no gene match.

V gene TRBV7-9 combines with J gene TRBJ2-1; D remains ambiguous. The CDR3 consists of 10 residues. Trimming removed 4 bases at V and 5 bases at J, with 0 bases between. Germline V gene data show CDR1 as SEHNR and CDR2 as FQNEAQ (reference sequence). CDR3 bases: TGTGCCAGCAGCTACAATGAGCAGTTCTTC. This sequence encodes CASSYNEQFF.

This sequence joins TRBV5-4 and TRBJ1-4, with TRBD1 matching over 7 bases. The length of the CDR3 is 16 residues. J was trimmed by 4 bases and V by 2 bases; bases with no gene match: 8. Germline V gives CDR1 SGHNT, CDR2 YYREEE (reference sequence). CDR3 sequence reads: CASSFGQDYGNEKLFF. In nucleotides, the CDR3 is TGTGCCAGCAGCTTCGGACAGGACTATGGTAATGAAAAACTGTTTTTT. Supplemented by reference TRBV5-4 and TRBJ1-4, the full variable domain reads ETGVTQSPTHLIKTRGQQVTLRCSSQSGHNTVSWYQQALGQGPQFIFQYYREEENGRGNFPPRFSGLQFPNYSSELNVNALELDDSALYLCASSFGQDYGNEKLFFGSGTQLSVL.

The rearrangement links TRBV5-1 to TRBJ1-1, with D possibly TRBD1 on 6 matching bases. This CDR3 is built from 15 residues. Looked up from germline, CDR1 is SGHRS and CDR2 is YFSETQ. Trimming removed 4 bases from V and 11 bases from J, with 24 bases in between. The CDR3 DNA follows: TGCGCCAGCAGCCCCAACCGGGCCGAAACCGGGGGCGCTTTCTTT. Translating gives CASSPNRAETGGAFF.

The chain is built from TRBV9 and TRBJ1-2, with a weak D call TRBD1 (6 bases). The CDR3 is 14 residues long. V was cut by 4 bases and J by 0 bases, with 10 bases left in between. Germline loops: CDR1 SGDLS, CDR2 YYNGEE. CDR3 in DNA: TGTGCCAGCAGCCCAGGGACATCTAACTATGGCTACACCTTC. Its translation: CASSPGTSNYGYTF.

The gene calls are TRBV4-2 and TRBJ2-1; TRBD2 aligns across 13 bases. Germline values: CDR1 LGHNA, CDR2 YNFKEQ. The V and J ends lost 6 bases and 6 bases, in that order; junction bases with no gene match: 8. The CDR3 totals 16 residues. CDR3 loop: CASRHGLAGAGNEQFF. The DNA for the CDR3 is TGTGCCAGCAGACATGGACTAGCGGGAGCGGGCAATGAGCAGTTCTTC.

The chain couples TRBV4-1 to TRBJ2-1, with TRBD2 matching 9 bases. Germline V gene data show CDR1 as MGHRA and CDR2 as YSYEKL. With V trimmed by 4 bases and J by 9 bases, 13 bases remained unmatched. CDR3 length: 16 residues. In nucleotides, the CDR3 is TGCGCCAGCAGCCCGGTTAGCGGGAGAGCCCTTTCTGAGCAGTTCTTC. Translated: CASSPVSGRALSEQFF.

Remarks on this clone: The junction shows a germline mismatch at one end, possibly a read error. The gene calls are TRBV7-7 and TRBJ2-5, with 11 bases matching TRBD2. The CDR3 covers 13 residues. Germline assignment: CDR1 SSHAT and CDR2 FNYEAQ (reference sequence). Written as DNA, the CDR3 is TGTGCTAGCAGCTTAGAGGGACTAGCGGCCCAGTACTTC. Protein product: CASSLEGLAAQYF.

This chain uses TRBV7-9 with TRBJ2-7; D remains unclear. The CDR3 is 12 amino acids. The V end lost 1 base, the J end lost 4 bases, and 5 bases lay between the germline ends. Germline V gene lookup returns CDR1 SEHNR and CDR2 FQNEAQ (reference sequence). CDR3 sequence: CASSLGVYEQYF. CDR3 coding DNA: TGTGCCAGCAGCTTAGGCGTGTACGAGCAGTACTTC.

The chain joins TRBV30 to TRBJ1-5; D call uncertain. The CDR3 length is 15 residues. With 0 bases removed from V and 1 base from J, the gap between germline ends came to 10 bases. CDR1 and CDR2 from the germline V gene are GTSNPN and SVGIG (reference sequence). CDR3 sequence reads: CAWSVPGGSNQPQHF. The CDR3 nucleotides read TGTGCCTGGAGTGTACCCGGAGGGAGCAATCAGCCCCAGCATTTT.

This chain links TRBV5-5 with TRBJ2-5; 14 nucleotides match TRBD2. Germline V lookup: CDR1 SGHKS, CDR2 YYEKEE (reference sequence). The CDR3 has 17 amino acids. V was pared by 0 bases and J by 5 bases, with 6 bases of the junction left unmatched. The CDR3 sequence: CASSLGRTSGRMETQYF. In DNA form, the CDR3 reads TGTGCCAGCAGCTTGGGGAGGACTAGCGGGAGGATGGAGACCCAGTACTTC.

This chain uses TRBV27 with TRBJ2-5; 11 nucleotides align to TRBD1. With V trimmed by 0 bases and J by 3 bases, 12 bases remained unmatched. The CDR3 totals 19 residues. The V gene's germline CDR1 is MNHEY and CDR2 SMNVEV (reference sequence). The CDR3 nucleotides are TGTGCCAGCAGTTTATCGAGGGACAGGGGGGATTACCTGAAAGAGACCCAGTACTTC. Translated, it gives CASSLSRDRGDYLKETQYF.

The CDR3 DNA sequence: TGCGCCAGCAGCTTGGGAGCCGGGACAGGCGGCACTGAAGCTTTCTTT. It encodes CASSLGAGTGGTEAFF. The chain links TRBV5-1 to TRBJ1-1, with 8 bases that match TRBD1. Germline CDR1 reads SGHRS; CDR2 reads YFSETQ. This CDR3 has 16 residues. With 0 bases clipped from V and 4 bases from J, the junction kept 8 bases outside the gene matches.

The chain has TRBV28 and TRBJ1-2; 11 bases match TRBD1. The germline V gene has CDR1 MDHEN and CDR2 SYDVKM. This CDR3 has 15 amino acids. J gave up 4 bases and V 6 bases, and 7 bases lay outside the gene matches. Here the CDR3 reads CASSLRDRGTYGYTF. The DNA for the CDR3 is TGTGCCAGCAGCCTAAGGGACAGGGGGACCTATGGCTACACCTTC.

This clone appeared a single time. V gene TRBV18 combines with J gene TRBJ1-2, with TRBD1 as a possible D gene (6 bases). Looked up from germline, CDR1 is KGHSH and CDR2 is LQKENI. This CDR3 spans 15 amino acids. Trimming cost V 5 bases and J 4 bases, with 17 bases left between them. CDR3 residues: CASSSSTGPGYGYTF. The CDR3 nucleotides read TGTGCCAGCTCATCCAGTACAGGGCCCGGCTATGGCTACACCTTC.

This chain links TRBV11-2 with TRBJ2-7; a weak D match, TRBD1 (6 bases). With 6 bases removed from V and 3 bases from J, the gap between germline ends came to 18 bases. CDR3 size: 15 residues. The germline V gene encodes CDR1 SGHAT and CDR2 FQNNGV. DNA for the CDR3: TGTGCCAGCAGTCGTACCCAGGGGATCGACTACGAGCAGTACTTC. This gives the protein CASSRTQGIDYEQYF.

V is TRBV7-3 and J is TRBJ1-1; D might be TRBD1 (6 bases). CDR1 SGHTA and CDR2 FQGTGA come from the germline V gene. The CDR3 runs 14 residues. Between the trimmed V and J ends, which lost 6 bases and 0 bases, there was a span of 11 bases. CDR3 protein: CASRSTGVNTEAFF. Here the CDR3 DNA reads TGTGCCAGCAGATCGACAGGAGTGAACACTGAAGCTTTCTTT.

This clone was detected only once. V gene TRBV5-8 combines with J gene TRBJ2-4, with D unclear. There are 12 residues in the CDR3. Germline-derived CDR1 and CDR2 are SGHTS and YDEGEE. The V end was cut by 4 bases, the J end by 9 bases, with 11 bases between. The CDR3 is CASSHGLGIQYF. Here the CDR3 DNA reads TGTGCCAGCAGCCACGGTCTTGGCATTCAGTACTTC.

Written as DNA, the CDR3 is TGTGCCAGCAGTTCCCCCGGGACAGGGGGGTTCGGTGAAGCTTTCTTT. This sequence encodes CASSSPGTGGFGEAFF. The rearrangement joins TRBV28 to TRBJ1-1; 11 bases match TRBD1. Losses at the gene ends were 4 bases for V and 7 bases for J; bases not matched to a gene: 11. Germline V gene data show CDR1 as MDHEN and CDR2 as SYDVKM. The CDR3 length is 16 residues. Full variable domain (rest looked up from reference TRBV28 and TRBJ1-1): DVKVTQSSRYLVKRTGEKVFLECVQDMDHENMFWYRQDPGLGLRLIYFSYDVKMKEKGDIPEGYSVSREKKERFSLILESASTNQTSMYLCASSSPGTGGFGEAFFGQGTRLTVV.

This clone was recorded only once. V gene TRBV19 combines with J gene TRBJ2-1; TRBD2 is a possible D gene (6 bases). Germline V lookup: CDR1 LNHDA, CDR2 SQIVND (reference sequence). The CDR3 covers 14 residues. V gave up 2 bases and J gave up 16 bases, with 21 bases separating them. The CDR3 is CASSITPNGGFQFF. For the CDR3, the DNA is TGTGCCAGTAGTATAACCCCAAATGGAGGGTTCCAATTCTTC.

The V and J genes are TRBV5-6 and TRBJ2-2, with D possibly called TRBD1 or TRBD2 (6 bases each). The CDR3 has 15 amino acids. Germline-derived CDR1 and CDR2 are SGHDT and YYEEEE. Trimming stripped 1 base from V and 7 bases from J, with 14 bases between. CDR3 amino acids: CASSLRGAWFGELFF. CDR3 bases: TGTGCCAGCAGCTTGAGGGGGGCTTGGTTCGGGGAGCTGTTTTTT.

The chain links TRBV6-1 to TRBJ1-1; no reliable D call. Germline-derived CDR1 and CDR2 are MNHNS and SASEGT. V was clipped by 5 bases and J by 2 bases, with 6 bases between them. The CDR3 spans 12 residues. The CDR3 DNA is TGTGCCAGCAGTACATTAAACACTGAAGCTTTCTTT. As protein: CASSTLNTEAFF.

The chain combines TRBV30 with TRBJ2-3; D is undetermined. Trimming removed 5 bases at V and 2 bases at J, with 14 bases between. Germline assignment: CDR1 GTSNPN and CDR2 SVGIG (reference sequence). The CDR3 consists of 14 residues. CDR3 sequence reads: CAWQGVVVTDTQYF. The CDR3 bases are TGTGCCTGGCAAGGCGTGGTTGTCACAGATACGCAGTATTTT.

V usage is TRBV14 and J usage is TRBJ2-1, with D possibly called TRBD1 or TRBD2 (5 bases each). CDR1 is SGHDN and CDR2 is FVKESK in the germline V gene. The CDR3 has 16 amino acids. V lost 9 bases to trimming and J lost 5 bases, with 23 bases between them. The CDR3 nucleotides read TGTGCCAGTACAAAAACCGGGGCCGGTCGGGACAATGAGCAGTTCTTC. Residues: CASTKTGAGRDNEQFF.

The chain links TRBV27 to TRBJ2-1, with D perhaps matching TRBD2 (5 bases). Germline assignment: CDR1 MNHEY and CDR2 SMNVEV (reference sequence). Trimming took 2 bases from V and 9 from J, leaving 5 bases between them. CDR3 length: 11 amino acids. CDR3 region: CASSLRGEQFF. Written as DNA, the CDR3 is TGTGCCAGCAGTTTACGGGGTGAGCAGTTCTTC.

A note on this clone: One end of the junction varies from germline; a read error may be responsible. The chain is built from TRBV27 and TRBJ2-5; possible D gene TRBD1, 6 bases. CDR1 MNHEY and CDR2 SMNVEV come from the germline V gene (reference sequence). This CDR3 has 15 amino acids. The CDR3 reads CASSPRWGHQETQYF. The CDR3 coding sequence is TGTGCCAGCAGCCCCCGGTGGGGACACCAGGAGACCCAGTACTTC.

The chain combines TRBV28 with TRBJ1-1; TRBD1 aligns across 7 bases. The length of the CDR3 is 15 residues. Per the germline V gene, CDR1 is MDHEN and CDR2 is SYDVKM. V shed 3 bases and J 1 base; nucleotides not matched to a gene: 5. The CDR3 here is CASSLPGTANTEAFF. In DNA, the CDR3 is TGTGCCAGCAGTTTGCCCGGGACAGCGAACACTGAAGCTTTCTTT.